A single sample is the source of the 13 T cell receptor beta chains below, sequenced in a study of PD-L1 blockade in urothelial cancer. As to time point: peripheral blood 6 weeks after treatment start. Produced via immunoSEQ multiplex PCR; TCRdb's table is partial and in-frame only. Found here are about 120,000 clones, 75% to 90% of them singletons; the top ten hold approximately 1.7%. The starting material was PBMCs, obtained around atezolizumab (anti-PD-L1) treatment. The receptor source for this set is a man aged 55-75 years with urothelial cancer.

There are a few counts of this clone. V gene TRBV18 combines with J gene TRBJ1-4; D is undetermined. V lost 4 bases and J 8 bases, leaving 11 bases between the germline ends. Germline V gives CDR1 KGHSH, CDR2 LQKENI. CDR3 length equals 13 residues. Written as DNA, the CDR3 is TGTGCCAGCTCACAAGGAAGCGGGGAAAAACTGTTTTTT. This sequence encodes CASSQGSGEKLFF.

V is TRBV11-2 and J is TRBJ2-7, with TRBD1 identical over 8 bases. CDR1 and CDR2 from the germline V gene are SGHAT and FQNNGV. V lost 3 bases, J lost 5 bases, and 9 bases stayed unmatched. CDR3 size: 15 residues. The CDR3 is CASSLGPTGANEQYF. For the CDR3, the DNA is TGTGCCAGCAGCTTGGGGCCGACAGGGGCCAACGAGCAGTACTTC.

This chain links TRBV7-2 with TRBJ2-5, with D possibly TRBD2 on 6 matching bases. The CDR3 contains 15 residues. Germline V lookup: CDR1 SGHTA, CDR2 FQGNSA. The V end lost 3 bases, the J end lost 5 bases, and 16 bases lay between the germline ends. The CDR3 sequence: CASSFRDWPRETQYF. CDR3 sequence (DNA): TGTGCCAGCAGCTTCCGGGACTGGCCGCGCGAGACCCAGTACTTC.

This chain links TRBV6-5 with TRBJ1-4, with TRBD1 matching over 7 bases. This CDR3 spans 15 amino acids. Germline-derived CDR1 and CDR2 are MNHEY and SVGAGI. J was trimmed by 7 bases and V by 3 bases; bases with no gene match: 8. CDR3 loop: CASSYRRGLREKLFF. CDR3 nucleotides: TGTGCCAGCAGTTATAGGAGGGGGCTTCGTGAAAAACTGTTTTTT.

The V call is TRBV2, the J call TRBJ1-5, with a weak D call TRBD1 (5 bases). The CDR3 has 15 residues. Germline assignment: CDR1 SNHLY and CDR2 FYNNEI. Deletions cut 6 bases from V and 4 bases from J, with 16 bases between. The CDR3 DNA follows: TGTGCCAGCAGACCCGGGACTCATACAAATCAGCCCCAGCATTTT. This encodes CASRPGTHTNQPQHF.

The genes are TRBV7-8 and TRBJ2-1, with TRBD2 identical over 10 bases. Germline trimming cut 1 base from V and 7 bases from J; bases unmatched to any gene: 7. Per germline, CDR1 SGHVS and CDR2 FQNEAQ. The CDR3 totals 16 residues. In nucleotides, the CDR3 is TGTGCCAGCAGCTTAGTGAAGCGGGGGGGTAAGAATGAGCAGTTCTTC. Translating gives CASSLVKRGGKNEQFF.

This sequence joins TRBV7-8 and TRBJ2-3, with 8 bases matching TRBD2. Per germline, CDR1 SGHVS and CDR2 FQNEAQ. This CDR3 has 16 residues. The ends lost 3 bases at V and 0 bases at J; junction bases unmatched: 5. In DNA, the CDR3 is TGTGCCAGCAGCTTTAGCGGGGCTGCTAGCACAGATACGCAGTATTTT. Its translation is CASSFSGAASTDTQYF.

The chain recombines TRBV5-5 with TRBJ2-5; weak D call: TRBD1 (5 bases). CDR1 SGHKS and CDR2 YYEKEE come from the germline V gene (reference sequence). V was shortened by 0 bases and J by 4 bases, with 10 bases between the two germline ends. CDR3 size: 14 residues. The CDR3 DNA reads as TGTGCCAGCAGCTTGGGGGGCCCGGGAGAGACCCAGTACTTC. Amino acid sequence: CASSLGGPGETQYF.

With regard to this clone: This CDR3 is also generated by other DNA sequences in the sample. This chain connects TRBV5-4 to TRBJ2-1, with 8 positions matching TRBD2. The CDR3 extends over 15 amino acids. J gave up 5 bases and V 0 bases, and 4 bases lay outside the gene matches. Germline CDR1 is SGHNT and CDR2 is YYREEE (reference sequence). CDR3 in DNA: TGTGCCAGCAGCTTGGTGGGACTAGGGGACAATGAGCAGTTCTTC. This encodes CASSLVGLGDNEQFF.

V is TRBV4-3 and J is TRBJ1-3; possibly TRBD1 for D (5 bases). V lost 0 bases and J lost 4, with 13 bases in between. Looked up from germline, CDR1 is LGHNA and CDR2 is YSLEER. The CDR3 has 16 amino acids. CDR3 region: CASSQDMTVQGNTIYF. In DNA form, the CDR3 reads TGCGCCAGCAGCCAAGATATGACAGTCCAAGGAAACACCATATATTTT.

The table lists this clone with a few counts. DNA of the CDR3: TGTGCCAGCAGCCAAGATCTGGCTGATACTGGAAACACCATATATTTT. Translated: CASSQDLADTGNTIYF. V usage is TRBV4-2 and J usage is TRBJ1-3; D is ambiguous. This CDR3 is 16 amino acids long. Germline CDR1 is LGHNA and CDR2 is YNFKEQ. Trimming shortened V by 0 bases and J by 2 bases, and 11 bases separated the two germline ends.

The chain recombines TRBV4-2 with TRBJ2-1; a weak D match, TRBD2 (7 bases). The CDR3 is 17 residues long. CDR1 and CDR2 (germline): LGHNA, YNFKEQ. Trimming removed 0 bases from V and 7 bases from J, with 19 bases in between. The CDR3 coding sequence is TGTGCCAGCAGCCAAGAGGGGGGAGGGGGGCCCGGGAATGAGCAGTTCTTC. Protein: CASSQEGGGGPGNEQFF.

This chain connects TRBV5-1 to TRBJ2-7, with 8 bases fitting TRBD2. CDR1 SGHRS and CDR2 YFSETQ come from the germline V gene. Trimming removed 2 bases from V and 3 bases from J; junction bases left unmatched: 7. The CDR3 is made up of 15 amino acids. The CDR3 is CASSLELGGVYEQYF. For the CDR3, the DNA is TGCGCCAGCAGCTTAGAGCTCGGGGGGGTCTACGAGCAGTACTTC. The full variable domain, in which reference TRBV5-1 and TRBJ2-7 provide the parts outside the CDR3, is KAGVTQTPRYLIKTRGQQVTLSCSPISGHRSVSWYQQTPGQGLQFLFEYFSETQRNKGNFPGRFSGRQFSNSRSEMNVSTLELGDSALYLCASSLELGGVYEQYFGPGTRLTVT.